A single sample gave rise to the 28 T cell receptor beta chains below, sequenced in a study of cytomegalovirus exposure and HLA in healthy donors. The PCR employed 60 Vbeta primers together with 13 Jbeta primers. Sequencing was performed with immunoSEQ multiplex PCR; in TCRdb, only in-frame clones are kept and a portion is missing. The table records more than 85,000 clones, 80% of them present only once. What was sequenced was PBMCs. These receptors all come from a man aged 30 to 45 in good health and CMV-seropositive.

The chain is built from TRBV9 and TRBJ1-2; D unresolved. Trimming pared 0 bases from V and 4 bases from J, leaving 7 bases between. CDR1 is SGDLS, CDR2 YYNGEE, per germline. The CDR3 is 13 residues long. CDR3 sequence reads: CASSVEGGYGYTF. DNA for the CDR3: TGTGCCAGCAGCGTAGAGGGAGGCTATGGCTACACCTTC.

This clone was observed a handful of times. The chain recombines TRBV7-8 with TRBJ1-2, with 8 bases identical to TRBD1. Germline V lookup: CDR1 SGHVS, CDR2 FQNEAQ. V was clipped by 4 bases and J by 5 bases; unmatched bases: 15. The CDR3 is made up of 17 amino acids. The CDR3 DNA sequence: TGTGCCAGCAGCTCTTACGTCACGGGACAGGAGCAATATGGCTACACCTTC. It specifies CASSSYVTGQEQYGYTF.

This clone showed up just once. V usage is TRBV7-9 and J usage is TRBJ2-5; D unclear. Between the trimmed V and J ends, which lost 2 bases and 1 base, there was a span of 8 bases. The CDR3 extends over 14 amino acids. The V gene's germline CDR1 is SEHNR and CDR2 FQNEAQ (reference sequence). CDR3 region: CASSLITSQETQYF. In nucleotides, the CDR3 is TGTGCCAGCAGCTTAATCACATCCCAAGAGACCCAGTACTTC.

V usage is TRBV7-2 and J usage is TRBJ1-1; D uncertain. Trimming took off 3 bases at V and 4 bases at J, with 9 bases between the two ends. The germline V gene encodes CDR1 SGHTA and CDR2 FQGNSA. The CDR3 has 13 amino acids. Written as DNA, the CDR3 is TGTGCCAGCAGCTTGCAGCCGGGCACTGAAGCTTTCTTT. Its translation is CASSLQPGTEAFF. The full variable domain, in which reference TRBV7-2 and TRBJ1-1 provide the parts outside the CDR3, is GAGVSQSPSNKVTEKGKDVELRCDPISGHTALYWYRQSLGQGLEFLIYFQGNSAPDKSGLPSDRFSAERTGGSVSTLTIQRTQQEDSAVYLCASSLQPGTEAFFGQGTRLTVV.

Turning to this clone: The sample carries other DNA sequences with the same CDR3. The genes are TRBV6-1 and TRBJ1-2; 9 nucleotides match TRBD1. V trimming: 4 bases; J trimming: 8 bases; junction bases outside the gene matches: 11. The CDR3 runs 15 residues. Germline loops: CDR1 MNHNS, CDR2 SASEGT. The DNA for the CDR3 is TGTGCCAGCAGTGGCCTCCCGGGACAGGGTGTAGGCTACACCTTC. This encodes CASSGLPGQGVGYTF.

The chain is built from TRBV11-1 and TRBJ1-1; perhaps TRBD1 as D (5 bases). Germline V gene data show CDR1 as SGHAT and CDR2 as FQDESV (reference sequence). V was cut by 6 bases and J by 4 bases, with 18 bases left in between. The CDR3 contains 15 residues. The CDR3 DNA is TGTGCCAGCAGTTCCGCACGGGGGTTGGGCACTGAAGCTTTCTTT. This sequence encodes CASSSARGLGTEAFF.

This chain links TRBV2 with TRBJ2-7; 9 bases are a match to TRBD2. CDR3 length: 14 residues. Trimming at V came to 4 bases and at J to 6 bases, leaving 7 bases not matched to a gene. Looked up from germline, CDR1 is SNHLY and CDR2 is FYNNEI. Here the CDR3 DNA reads TGTGCCAGCAGTGTGGGACTAGCCCCGGGCGAGCAGTACTTC. Residues: CASSVGLAPGEQYF.

V gene TRBV4-1 combines with J gene TRBJ2-3; D call uncertain. This CDR3 region has 12 residues. Germline assignment: CDR1 MGHRA and CDR2 YSYEKL. V lost 0 bases to trimming and J lost 6 bases, with 4 bases between them. This chain's CDR3 is CASSQDLDTQYF. CDR3 nucleotides: TGCGCCAGCAGCCAAGATCTGGATACGCAGTATTTT.

The rearrangement uses TRBV4-1 and TRBJ1-6, with a possible D match to TRBD1 (5 bases). V lost 1 base and J lost 3, with 10 bases in between. The CDR3 length is 16 residues. CDR1 is MGHRA and CDR2 is YSYEKL in the germline V gene. This chain's CDR3 is CASSQVGVSYNSPLHF. The CDR3 coding sequence is TGCGCCAGCAGCCAAGTAGGGGTGAGCTATAATTCACCCCTCCACTTT.

The CDR3: CASSNRGHRDQPQHF. The DNA of the CDR3 is TGTGCCAGCAGCAATAGGGGACACCGTGATCAGCCCCAGCATTTT. This chain connects TRBV21-1 to TRBJ1-5; the table's TRBD1 call for D was not verified on the DNA. TRBV21-1 is described as a pseudogene. The CDR3 extends over 15 amino acids.

This chain connects TRBV19 to TRBJ2-5, with 7 bases aligning to TRBD2. The V segment lost 3 bases and the J segment 1 base; nucleotides outside the gene matches: 11. CDR3 length: 17 amino acids. Looked up from germline, CDR1 is LNHDA and CDR2 is SQIVND (reference sequence). The CDR3 DNA reads TGTGCCAGTAGTATTGACTCCCGGGAGGTGCTCCAAGAGACCCAGTACTTC. Translation: CASSIDSREVLQETQYF.

This clone has just a few counts. This chain joins TRBV19 and TRBJ1-3, with D possibly TRBD1 on 6 matching bases. The CDR3 length is 14 residues. Trimming removed 3 bases from V and 5 bases from J, with 11 bases in between. Germline lookup yields CDR1 LNHDA and CDR2 SQIVND (reference sequence). CDR3 DNA: TGTGCCAGTAGTATGAACAGGGTGCGAAACACCATATATTTT. Residues: CASSMNRVRNTIYF.

The CDR3 DNA follows: TGTGCCAGCAGACGACAGGGGCTGGACACTGAAGCTTTCTTT. It codes for CASRRQGLDTEAFF. The V call is TRBV6-5, the J call TRBJ1-1; 8 nucleotides agree with TRBD1. CDR1 is MNHEY and CDR2 is SVGAGI in the germline V gene. The CDR3 covers 14 residues. Germline trimming cut 6 bases from V and 3 bases from J; bases unmatched to any gene: 6.

The V call is TRBV19, the J call TRBJ1-4; D perhaps matches TRBD1 (5 bases). V shed 1 base and J shed 7 bases, with 13 bases lying between them. The CDR3 consists of 15 residues. Germline CDR1 reads LNHDA; CDR2 reads SQIVND (reference sequence). The CDR3 loop is CASSIGGLGSEKLFF. The CDR3, as DNA: TGTGCCAGTAGTATAGGGGGACTTGGGAGTGAAAAACTGTTTTTT.

This clone occurred once. The junction departs from the called germline gene at one end, perhaps through a read error. V is TRBV10-3 and J is TRBJ1-5, with D tentatively TRBD1 (6 bases). CDR3 length: 14 residues. The V gene's germline CDR1 is ENHRY and CDR2 SYGVKD. Written as DNA, the CDR3 is TGTACCATCAGGGAGGCAGGGGAGGGTCAGCCCCAGCATTTT. The encoded protein is CTIREAGEGQPQHF.

CDR3 loop: CASRQKPNTEAFF. The CDR3, as DNA: TGTGCCAGTAGACAGAAACCTAACACTGAAGCTTTCTTT. The chain carries TRBV27 and TRBJ1-1; perhaps TRBD1 as D (5 bases). The CDR3 sequence is 13 residues long. Germline CDR1 is MNHEY and CDR2 is SMNVEV (reference sequence). Trimming took off 9 bases at V and 2 bases at J, with 13 bases between the two ends.

This sequence joins TRBV2 and TRBJ2-5; D is possibly TRBD2 (6 bases). CDR3 length equals 15 residues. Trimming removed 6 bases from V and 2 bases from J, with 16 bases in between. Germline-derived CDR1 and CDR2 are SNHLY and FYNNEI. CDR3 nucleotide sequence: TGTGCCAGCAGCCCGGGACGGGAGTTGCAAGAGACCCAGTACTTC. It is translated as CASSPGRELQETQYF.

About this clone: A read error may produce the germline difference seen at one junction end. The CDR3 sequence is CASRLGQGATEAFF. For the CDR3, the DNA is TGTGCCAGCAGATTGGGACAGGGGGCCACTGAAGCTTTCTTT. The chain has TRBV5-4 and TRBJ1-1, with 12 bases fitting TRBD1. This CDR3 contains 14 residues. CDR1 and CDR2 (germline): SGHNT, YYREEE (reference sequence).

The V and J genes are TRBV7-2 and TRBJ2-1, with TRBD2 matching 8 bases. The CDR3 covers 17 residues. The germline V gene encodes CDR1 SGHTA and CDR2 FQGNSA. V shed 2 bases and J 3 bases; nucleotides not matched to a gene: 9. The CDR3 DNA reads TGTGCCAGCAGCTTATCCGCGGGGGGAAGGAACTACAATGAGCAGTTCTTC. This encodes CASSLSAGGRNYNEQFF.

V usage is TRBV19 and J usage is TRBJ1-1; 7 bases line up with TRBD1. Trimming removed 9 bases from V and 0 bases from J; junction bases left unmatched: 4. The CDR3 extends over 13 amino acids. Germline values: CDR1 LNHDA, CDR2 SQIVND (reference sequence). For the CDR3, the DNA is TGTGCCAGCGCAGGGGGAATGAACACTGAAGCTTTCTTT. This translates into CASAGGMNTEAFF.

This clone was seen a few times. The V call is TRBV28, the J call TRBJ1-2, with D unresolved. Germline-derived CDR1 and CDR2 are MDHEN and SYDVKM. The CDR3 loop spans 12 amino acids. V dropped 7 bases and J dropped 4 bases, with 10 bases sitting between them. The CDR3 is CASNNLVYGYTF. CDR3 nucleotides: TGTGCCAGCAATAACCTAGTCTATGGCTACACCTTC.

The CDR3 spells CASSYLPGQAGGYTF. CDR3 DNA sequence: TGTGCCAGCAGTTACCTCCCCGGACAGGCGGGTGGCTACACCTTC. The chain joins TRBV27 to TRBJ1-2, with TRBD1 identical over 7 bases. Unmatched junction bases numbered 12, after V lost 4 bases and J lost 7 bases. CDR1 and CDR2 (germline): MNHEY, SMNVEV (reference sequence). This CDR3 has 15 amino acids.

The chain couples TRBV28 to TRBJ2-3; D might be TRBD2 (6 bases). The CDR3 spans 14 residues. Trimming removed 2 bases at V and 0 bases at J, with 6 bases between. Germline loops: CDR1 MDHEN, CDR2 SYDVKM. CDR3 in amino acids: CASSLGTSTDTQYF. The CDR3 bases are TGTGCCAGCAGTTTAGGGACTAGCACAGATACGCAGTATTTT.

The CDR3 DNA reads TGTGCCAGTAGTATTGCGGGGGGAGAGAAGACCCAGTACTTC. Translation: CASSIAGGEKTQYF. The V gene is TRBV19, the J gene TRBJ2-5, with 8 bases that match TRBD2. This CDR3 comprises 14 residues. Germline V gives CDR1 LNHDA, CDR2 SQIVND (reference sequence). Losses at the gene ends were 3 bases for V and 6 bases for J; bases not matched to a gene: 6.

This chain uses TRBV2 with TRBJ1-4; 7 bases align to TRBD1. The CDR3 has 17 residues. Germline CDR1 reads SNHLY; CDR2 reads FYNNEI. V gave up 7 bases and J gave up 4 bases; unmatched junction bases: 15. The CDR3 DNA is TGTGCCAGCAAGTTGGACAGGCGGGGAGCCTATAATGAAAAACTGTTTTTT. Its translation is CASKLDRRGAYNEKLFF.

V is TRBV5-1 and J is TRBJ2-5, with 10 bases that match TRBD1. The CDR3 is 14 residues long. Germline assignment: CDR1 SGHRS and CDR2 YFSETQ. Trimming removed 4 bases from V and 5 bases from J; junction bases left unmatched: 5. The CDR3 bases are TGCGCCAGCAGCGGGACAGGGGCCGGGGAGACCCAGTACTTC. It encodes CASSGTGAGETQYF.

The CDR3 sequence is CASSQSWHQLAKNIQYF. The CDR3 DNA is TGCGCCAGCAGTCAATCGTGGCACCAATTAGCCAAAAACATTCAGTACTTC. The chain has TRBV23-1 and TRBJ2-4; no definite D call. TRBV23-1 is filed as an ORF, its function uncertain. The ends were cut back, 0 bases at V and 0 bases at J, with 12 bases in the middle. This CDR3 region has 17 residues.

The chain's CDR3 is CASSLANREETQYF. CDR3 sequence (DNA): TGCGCCAGCAGCTTGGCCAACAGAGAAGAGACCCAGTACTTC. The chain couples TRBV5-1 to TRBJ2-5; D not certain. Trimming shortened V by 0 bases and J by 3 bases, and 9 bases separated the two germline ends. The CDR3 covers 14 residues. Germline CDR1 reads SGHRS; CDR2 reads YFSETQ.